This is a list of T cell receptor beta chains from one sample in a study of T-cell reconstitution after alpha-beta-depleted transplantation in children. TCRdb called the PCR reads again in MiXCR, with one record for every CDR3 protein. The sample includes about 980,000 distinct CDR3 sequences, 25% to 30% of them seen just once. The material sequenced was PBMCs, mostly from graft donor cells, taken 360 days after TCRalphabeta/CD19-depleted stem cell transplant. The receptors here all came from a boy under two years old who had a stem cell transplant for SCID, so the T cells may come from the graft donor. Each CDR3 is given without its conserved first and last residue. The D gene is left open where the match is weak.

V	J	D	CDR3
TRBV5-6	TRBJ2-1	NA	ASSPAGTSYNEQF
TRBV24-1	TRBJ2-1	TRBD1	ATTGRDRGNDEQF
TRBV25-1	TRBJ1-5	NA	ASSEWMGQPQH
TRBV12-3/TRBV12-4	TRBJ2-7	TRBD1	ASSLEQGASYEQY
TRBV3-1	TRBJ2-7	NA	ASSQDWGYEQY
TRBV18	TRBJ1-1	NA	ASSPQGITEAF
TRBV2	TRBJ2-1	TRBD2	ASSSLLAGSHDEQF
TRBV4-1	TRBJ1-3	NA	ASSQRGDPRNTIY
TRBV7-9	TRBJ2-2	NA	ASSPQRTQNPNTGELF
TRBV20-1	TRBJ1-4	NA	SARRGGAGEKLF
TRBV7-9	TRBJ1-1	NA	ASSTDTQSTEAF
TRBV20-1	TRBJ2-1	NA	SASRDRTYNEQF
TRBV12-3/TRBV12-4	TRBJ1-1	NA	ASTLYTGHPNTEAF
TRBV6-1	TRBJ1-1	NA	ASSEYGGNTEAF
TRBV27	TRBJ2-7	NA	ASSLRVPTYEQY
TRBV6-1	TRBJ1-1	TRBD1	ASRQGGGNTEAF
TRBV29-1	TRBJ1-1	TRBD1	SGRTGTEAF
TRBV18	TRBJ1-1	NA	ASAADLNTEAF
TRBV7-8	TRBJ1-4	TRBD1	ASRTGTEKLF
TRBV9	TRBJ2-1	TRBD2	ASSVAPSGGVEQF
TRBV6-5	TRBJ2-4	NA	ASSFRPTGPKNIQY
TRBV12-3/TRBV12-4	TRBJ1-2	TRBD1	ASSLAGQSALGYT
TRBV10-1	TRBJ2-3	NA	ASSESRYTTQY
TRBV20-1	TRBJ2-2	NA	SARRQANTGELF
TRBV24-1	TRBJ2-3	TRBD2	ATSDSARGDTDTQY
TRBV5-1	TRBJ2-5	NA	ASSSRRGGAQTQY
TRBV7-6	TRBJ2-2	NA	ASSAGAGELF
TRBV4-1	TRBJ1-5	NA	ASSQQFGQRSSNQPQH
TRBV5-6	TRBJ1-1	TRBD1	ASNWGQVNTEAF
TRBV12-3/TRBV12-4	TRBJ1-3	NA	ASSLGRALSGNTIY
TRBV6-2/TRBV6-3	TRBJ2-7	NA	ASSYSPGGAEQY
TRBV5-4	TRBJ1-4	NA	ASSRTGTATNEKLF
TRBV12-3/TRBV12-4	TRBJ1-4	NA	ASSLAGGEKKLF
TRBV6-5	TRBJ2-1	TRBD2	ASSYSITSGASEQF
TRBV6-2/TRBV6-3	TRBJ2-1	NA	ASIGQSSYNEQF
TRBV20-1	TRBJ2-1	TRBD2	SARDGRLAYLNEQF
TRBV7-9	TRBJ2-3	TRBD2	ASSHSGGQVDTQY
TRBV2	TRBJ2-7	TRBD2	ASRPGGYEQY
TRBV5-1	TRBJ2-5	TRBD2	ASSLEALAGMETQY
TRBV4-1	TRBJ1-2	TRBD1	ASSQGGTGSGYGYT
TRBV4-3	TRBJ2-7	NA	ASSQDLGDLPNEQY